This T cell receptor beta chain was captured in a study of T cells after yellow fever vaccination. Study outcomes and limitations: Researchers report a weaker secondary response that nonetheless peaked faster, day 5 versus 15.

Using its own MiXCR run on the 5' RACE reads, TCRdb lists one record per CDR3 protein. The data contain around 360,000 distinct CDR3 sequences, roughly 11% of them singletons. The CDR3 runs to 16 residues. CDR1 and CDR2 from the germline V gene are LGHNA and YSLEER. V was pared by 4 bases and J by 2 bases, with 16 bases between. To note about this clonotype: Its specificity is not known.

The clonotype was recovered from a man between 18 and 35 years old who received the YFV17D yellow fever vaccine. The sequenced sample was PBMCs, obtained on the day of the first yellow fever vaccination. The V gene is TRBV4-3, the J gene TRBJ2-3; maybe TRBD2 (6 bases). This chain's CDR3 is CASSRRGTGATDTQYF. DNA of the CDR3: TGCGCCAGCAGCCGCCGGGGGACGGGCGCCACAGATACGCAGTATTTT.